Here is one T cell receptor beta chain with its context. Its antigen is still unknown. A multiplex PCR was run with 60 Vbeta primers and 13 Jbeta primers. The protocol was immunoSEQ multiplex PCR, while the TCRdb copy is restricted to in-frame clones and leaves out a portion. The repertoire holds some 150,000 clones, with approximately 8.9% as singletons. This entry belongs to a study of cytomegalovirus exposure and HLA in healthy donors. Study details: Within an early data release were approximately 85 million unique TCRs drawn from HLA-typed donors. Ancestry clustering placed 70% to 90% of a few hundred genotyped donors in the Caucasian-associated cluster. General observations from the study: Most TCR sequences were rare, but some public TCRs occurred in many donors.

The CDR3 length is 13 residues. Trimming cost V 0 bases and J 7 bases, with 6 bases left between them. Germline V gene sequence: CDR1 LNHDA, CDR2 SQIVND (reference sequence). Material for sequencing was PBMCs. V usage is TRBV19 and J usage is TRBJ1-4; D remains unclear. This TCR was recovered from a woman between 35 and 50 years old in good health and CMV-seropositive. The DNA for the CDR3 is TGTGCCAGTAGTATAGATCTGCGTGAAAAACTGTTTTTT. The encoded protein is CASSIDLREKLFF.